This T cell receptor (beta chain) came from a study of blood T cell repertoires in COVID-19. Overall study: PBMCs, B-cell-depleted T cells, or T cells were the source of the cDNA or gDNA that made up the material.

The CDR3 is 13 amino acids. Trimming shortened V by 4 bases and J by 3 bases, and 9 bases separated the two germline ends. Looked up from germline, CDR1 is ENHRY and CDR2 is SYGVKD. Original processing notes: Reference gene primer amplification gave nucleated cell count estimates. TCRdb keeps only in-frame clones here, not all; method: immunoSEQ multiplex PCR. V and J calls and clone size are as listed in that table; D and trimming were resolved from the DNA. The sample includes fewer than 100,000 clones, 91% of them seen just once. The receptor was derived from a woman aged 45-60 years in a cohort sampled during active COVID-19. The chain joins TRBV10-3 to TRBJ1-1; a possible D gene is TRBD1 (6 bases). Sequencing was carried out using peripheral blood. CDR3 amino acids: CAISVRGDTEAFF. The DNA for the CDR3 is TGTGCCATCAGTGTCAGGGGTGACACTGAAGCTTTCTTT.